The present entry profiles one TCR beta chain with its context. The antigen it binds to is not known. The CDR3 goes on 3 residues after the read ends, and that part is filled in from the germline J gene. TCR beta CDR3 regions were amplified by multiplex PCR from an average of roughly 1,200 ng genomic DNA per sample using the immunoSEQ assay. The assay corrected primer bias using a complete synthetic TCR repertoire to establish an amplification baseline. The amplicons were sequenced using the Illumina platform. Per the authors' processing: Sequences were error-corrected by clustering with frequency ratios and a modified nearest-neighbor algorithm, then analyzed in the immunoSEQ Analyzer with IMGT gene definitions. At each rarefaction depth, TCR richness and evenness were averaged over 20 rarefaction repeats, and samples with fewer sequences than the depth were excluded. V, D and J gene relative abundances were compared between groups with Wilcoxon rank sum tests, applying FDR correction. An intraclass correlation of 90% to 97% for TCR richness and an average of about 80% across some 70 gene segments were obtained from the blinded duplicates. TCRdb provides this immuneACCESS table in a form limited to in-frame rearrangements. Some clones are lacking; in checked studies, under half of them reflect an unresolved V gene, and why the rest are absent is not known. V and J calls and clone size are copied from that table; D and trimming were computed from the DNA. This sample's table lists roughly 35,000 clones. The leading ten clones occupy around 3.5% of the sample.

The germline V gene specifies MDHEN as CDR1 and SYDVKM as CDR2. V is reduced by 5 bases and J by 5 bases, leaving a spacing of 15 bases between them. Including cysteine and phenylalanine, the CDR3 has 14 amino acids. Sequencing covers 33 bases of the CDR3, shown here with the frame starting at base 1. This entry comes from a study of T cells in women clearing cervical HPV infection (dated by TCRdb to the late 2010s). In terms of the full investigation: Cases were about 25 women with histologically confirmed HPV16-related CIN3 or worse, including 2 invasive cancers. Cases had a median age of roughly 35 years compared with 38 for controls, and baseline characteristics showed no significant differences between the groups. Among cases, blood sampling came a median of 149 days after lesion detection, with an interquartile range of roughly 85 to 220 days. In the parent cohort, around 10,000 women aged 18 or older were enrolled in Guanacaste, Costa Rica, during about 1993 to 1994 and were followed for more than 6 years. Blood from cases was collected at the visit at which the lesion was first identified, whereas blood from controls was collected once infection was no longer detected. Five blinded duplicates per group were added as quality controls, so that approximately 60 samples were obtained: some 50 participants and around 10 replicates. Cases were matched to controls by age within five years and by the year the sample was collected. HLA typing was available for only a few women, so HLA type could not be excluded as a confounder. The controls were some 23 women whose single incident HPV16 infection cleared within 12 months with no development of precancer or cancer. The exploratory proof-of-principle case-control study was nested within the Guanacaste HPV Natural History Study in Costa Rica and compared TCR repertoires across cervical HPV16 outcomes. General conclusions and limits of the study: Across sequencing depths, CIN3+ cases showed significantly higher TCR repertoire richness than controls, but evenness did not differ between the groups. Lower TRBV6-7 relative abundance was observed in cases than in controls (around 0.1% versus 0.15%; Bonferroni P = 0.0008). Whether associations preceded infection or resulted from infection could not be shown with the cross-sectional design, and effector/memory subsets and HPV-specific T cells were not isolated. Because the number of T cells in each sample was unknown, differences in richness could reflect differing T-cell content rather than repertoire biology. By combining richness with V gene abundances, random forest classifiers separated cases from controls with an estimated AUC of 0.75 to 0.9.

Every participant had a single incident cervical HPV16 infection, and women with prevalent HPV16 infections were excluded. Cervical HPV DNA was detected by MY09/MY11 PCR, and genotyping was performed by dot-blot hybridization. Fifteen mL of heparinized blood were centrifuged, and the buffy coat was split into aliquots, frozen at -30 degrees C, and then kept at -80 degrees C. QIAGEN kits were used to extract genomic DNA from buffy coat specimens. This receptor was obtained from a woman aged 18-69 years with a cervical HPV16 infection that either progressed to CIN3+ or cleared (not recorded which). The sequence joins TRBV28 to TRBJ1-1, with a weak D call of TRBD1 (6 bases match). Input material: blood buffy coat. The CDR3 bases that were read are TGTGCCAGCAGTCCAGGGGTCGGAAGAACTGAA. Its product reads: CASSPGVGRTE. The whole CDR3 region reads CASSPGVGRTEAFF.